This passage covers 30 T cell receptor beta chains from one sample sequenced in a study of control samples from healthy donors and cancer patients. TCRdb's table, derived via immunoSEQ multiplex PCR, lists solely in-frame clones and lacks some. The sample holds about 160,000 clones, roughly 89% seen once. Specimen: blood. The receptor source for this set is a man younger than 45 in good health.

The chain employs TRBV9 and TRBJ1-5; D is unresolved. The CDR3 sequence is 15 residues long. The V end lost 1 base, the J end lost 4 bases, and 12 bases lay between the germline ends. Germline-derived CDR1 and CDR2 are SGDLS and YYNGEE. The CDR3 region has the DNA TGTGCCAGCAGCGTAAGGTGGCGGATAAATCAGCCCCAGCATTTT. Translated: CASSVRWRINQPQHF.

This clone was counted a few times. The genes are TRBV5-6 and TRBJ1-2; perhaps TRBD1 as D (6 bases). V dropped 1 base and J dropped 5 bases, with 15 bases sitting between them. CDR3 length: 15 residues. CDR1 and CDR2 from the germline V gene are SGHDT and YYEEEE. CDR3 DNA: TGTGCCAGCAGCTTGTTTAGAGGACAGTTATATGGCTACACCTTC. Translated: CASSLFRGQLYGYTF.

The genes are TRBV12-3 or TRBV12-4 and TRBJ2-2, with D hard to call. Trimming took off 6 bases at V and 4 bases at J, with 9 bases between the two ends. The CDR3 sequence is 13 residues long. In nucleotides, the CDR3 is TGTGCCAGCAGATCCCGACGCACCGGGGAGCTGTTTTTT. Its translation is CASRSRRTGELFF.

This clone was seen repeatedly, ten times or more. The chain carries TRBV7-6 and TRBJ2-7; D might be TRBD2 (6 bases). Germline CDR1 SGHVS, CDR2 FNYEAQ. The CDR3 is made up of 15 amino acids. V lost 2 bases and J lost 7, with 18 bases in between. The DNA of the CDR3 is TGTGCCAGCAGCTTAACGGCGGGGACCTTCGGGGAGCAGTACTTC. Its translation: CASSLTAGTFGEQYF.

The DNA for the CDR3 is TGCAGTGCAAGGACCAGCGATGGTCGGTACTTC. The encoded protein is CSARTSDGRYF. This chain connects TRBV20-1 to TRBJ2-7; D gene uncertain. V dropped 6 bases and J dropped 12 bases, with 18 bases sitting between them. This CDR3 is built from 11 residues. Germline loops: CDR1 DFQATT, CDR2 SNEGSKA (reference sequence).

The chain joins TRBV7-6 to TRBJ1-6; D remains ambiguous. The CDR3 is 16 amino acids. Germline V gene lookup returns CDR1 SGHVS and CDR2 FNYEAQ. Trimming pared 5 bases from V and 8 bases from J, leaving 19 bases between. The CDR3 region is CASSQADGAIYSPLHF. In DNA form, the CDR3 reads TGTGCCAGCAGCCAAGCGGATGGAGCTATCTATTCACCCCTCCACTTT. Variable domain in full (rest from reference TRBV7-6 and TRBJ1-6): GAGVSQSPRYKVTKRGQDVALRCDPISGHVSLYWYRQALGQGPEFLTYFNYEAQQDKSGLPNDRFSAERPEGSISTLTIQRTEQRDSAMYRCASSQADGAIYSPLHFGNGTRLTVT.

The CDR3 DNA sequence: TGTGCCAGTACCCTCCAGGGCAGCTATGGCTACACCTTC. Translation: CASTLQGSYGYTF. This chain links TRBV19 with TRBJ1-2; D perhaps matches TRBD1 (5 bases). In germline, CDR1 is LNHDA, CDR2 SQIVND (reference sequence). V lost 7 bases and J 4 bases, leaving 13 bases between the germline ends. The CDR3 loop spans 13 amino acids.

The chain links TRBV12-2 to TRBJ1-4. TRBV12-2 has pseudogene status. The CDR3 contains 14 residues. CDR3 region: CASLLLDRYEKLFF. Written as DNA, the CDR3 is TGTGCAAGTCTCTTGCTTGACCGGTATGAAAAACTGTTTTTT.

The DNA for the CDR3 is TGTGCCAGCAGCTTACTACAGGGGATCGCCTACGAGCAGTACTTC. It specifies CASSLLQGIAYEQYF. V usage is TRBV11-2 and J usage is TRBJ2-7, with 7 bases identical to TRBD1. This CDR3 contains 15 residues. The germline V gene has CDR1 SGHAT and CDR2 FQNNGV. V gave up 2 bases and J gave up 2 bases; unmatched junction bases: 6.

The rearrangement links TRBV5-1 to TRBJ1-2; D is ambiguous. V gave up 0 bases and J gave up 5 bases, with 5 bases separating them. Germline-derived CDR1 and CDR2 are SGHRS and YFSETQ. The CDR3 has 12 amino acids. DNA of the CDR3: TGCGCCAGCAGCTTGGGAGGATATGGCTACACCTTC. It yields the protein CASSLGGYGYTF.

This rearrangement joins TRBV18 to TRBJ2-5; 9 bases match TRBD1. Germline loops: CDR1 KGHSH, CDR2 LQKENI. The CDR3 loop spans 18 amino acids. Trimming took 6 bases from V and 4 from J; bases not matched to a gene: 18. The CDR3 coding sequence is TGTGCCAGCTCCCGAGGCCTTCCGGGACAGGGTCCGTCAGAGACCCAGTACTTC. It is translated as CASSRGLPGQGPSETQYF.

This chain connects TRBV14 to TRBJ2-1; TRBD1 matches 7 bases. CDR1 and CDR2 (germline): SGHDN, FVKESK. There are 13 residues in the CDR3. V dropped 6 bases and J dropped 6; count of bases not matched to a gene: 5. CDR3 DNA sequence: TGTGCCAGCAGAACGACAGGGATCAATGAGCAGTTCTTC. Encoded protein: CASRTTGINEQFF.

In its sample, this clone was seen a few times. The chain recombines TRBV6-6 with TRBJ2-3; D is unclear. V dropped 4 bases and J dropped 0 bases, with 2 bases sitting between them. Looked up from germline, CDR1 is MNHNY and CDR2 is SVGAGI (reference sequence). This CDR3 comprises 12 residues. CDR3 residues: CASSSSTDTQYF. The CDR3 DNA is TGTGCCAGCAGTTCTAGCACAGATACGCAGTATTTT.

V and J are TRBV6-5 and TRBJ1-2; D is possibly TRBD1 (6 bases). The length of the CDR3 is 14 residues. Trimming shortened V by 2 bases and J by 4 bases, and 11 bases separated the two germline ends. Germline loops: CDR1 MNHEY, CDR2 SVGAGI. The CDR3 DNA reads as TGTGCCAGCAGTTACCCAGGGGCTATCTATGGCTACACCTTC. This codes for CASSYPGAIYGYTF.

The rearrangement uses TRBV7-9 and TRBJ1-2; maybe TRBD1 (6 bases). Per the germline V gene, CDR1 is SEHNR and CDR2 is FQNEAQ (reference sequence). The CDR3 extends over 18 amino acids. Trimming took off 5 bases at V and 5 bases at J, with 27 bases between the two ends. DNA for the CDR3: TGTGCCAGCAGCCCAGGGGCACCTCTTTTTCGGAACGAATATGGCTACACCTTC. It specifies CASSPGAPLFRNEYGYTF.

The rearrangement uses TRBV5-4 and TRBJ2-6; 8 bases map to TRBD1. The CDR3 contains 15 residues. Germline lookup yields CDR1 SGHNT and CDR2 YYREEE (reference sequence). The V segment lost 3 bases and the J segment 5 bases; nucleotides outside the gene matches: 4. CDR3 amino acids: CASSYDRGRANVLTF. The CDR3 coding sequence is TGTGCCAGCAGCTATGACAGGGGTAGGGCCAACGTCCTGACTTTC.

The CDR3 DNA sequence: TGTGCCAGCAGCTTACAGGGGGCAGATACGCAGTATTTT. This codes for CASSLQGADTQYF. This chain connects TRBV5-4 to TRBJ2-3; 8 nucleotides align to TRBD1. The CDR3 runs 13 residues. Losses at the gene ends were 2 bases for V and 4 bases for J; bases not matched to a gene: 0. Per the germline V gene, CDR1 is SGHNT and CDR2 is YYREEE (reference sequence).

The rearrangement links TRBV19 to TRBJ1-2; no clear D. The CDR3 extends over 15 amino acids. V was trimmed by 4 bases and J by 8 bases, leaving 20 bases between them. The V gene's germline CDR1 is LNHDA and CDR2 SQIVND (reference sequence). CDR3 amino acids: CASSTAPRPVWGYTF. CDR3 sequence (DNA): TGTGCCAGTAGTACGGCACCCCGCCCTGTGTGGGGCTACACCTTC.

The chain couples TRBV14 to TRBJ1-6, with D tentatively TRBD1 (5 bases). Germline loops: CDR1 SGHDN, CDR2 FVKESK. The CDR3 is made up of 16 amino acids. The V gene lost 4 bases and the J gene lost 1 base, with 11 bases spanning the gap. The CDR3 loop reads CASSLAEGSYNSPLHF. Here the CDR3 DNA reads TGTGCCAGCAGCCTTGCAGAGGGGTCCTATAATTCACCCCTCCACTTT.

This clone has just one count. V is TRBV15 and J is TRBJ1-4; no clear D gene. The CDR3 extends over 16 amino acids. The germline gives CDR1 LNHNV, CDR2 YYDKDF (reference sequence). V was cut by 0 bases and J by 5 bases, with 13 bases left in between. This chain's CDR3 is CATSREIATFNEKLFF. In DNA, the CDR3 is TGTGCCACCAGCAGAGAAATTGCGACTTTCAATGAAAAACTGTTTTTT.

V usage is TRBV3-1 (or the pseudogene TRBV3-2) and J usage is TRBJ1-5; D unclear. This CDR3 spans 13 amino acids. V was trimmed by 3 bases and J by 4 bases, leaving 7 bases between them. Germline V gene data show CDR1 as LGHDT and CDR2 as YNNKEL (reference sequence). CDR3 protein: CASSQGLNQPQHF. The DNA for the CDR3 is TGTGCCAGCAGCCAGGGCCTTAATCAGCCCCAGCATTTT.

A few counts support this clone. The chain joins TRBV7-9 to TRBJ2-7, with 7 bases fitting TRBD1. V gave up 3 bases and J gave up 1 base; unmatched junction bases: 9. The germline gives CDR1 SEHNR, CDR2 FQNEAQ (reference sequence). There are 16 residues in the CDR3. The CDR3: CASSLKQGMRSYEQYF. The CDR3 coding sequence is TGTGCCAGCAGCTTGAAACAGGGGATGCGTTCCTACGAGCAGTACTTC.

The chain uses TRBV7-9 and TRBJ1-1; a possible D gene is TRBD1 (6 bases). V was clipped by 5 bases and J by 3 bases, with 13 bases between them. CDR3 size: 14 residues. The germline V gene has CDR1 SEHNR and CDR2 FQNEAQ (reference sequence). The CDR3 sequence: CASSRGAGDTEAFF. As DNA, the CDR3 is TGTGCCAGCAGCCGGGGGGCGGGCGACACTGAAGCTTTCTTT.

The chain combines TRBV24-1 with TRBJ1-6; the D is unclear. CDR3 size: 13 residues. Germline loops: CDR1 KGHDR, CDR2 SFDVKD. Trimming stripped 6 bases from V and 4 bases from J, with 6 bases between. The CDR3 region has the DNA TGTGCCACCAGTCAACATTATAATTCACCCCTCCACTTT. Translated: CATSQHYNSPLHF.

The rearrangement uses TRBV7-2 and TRBJ1-5; TRBD1 is a possible D gene (6 bases). The V and J ends lost 6 bases and 4 bases respectively, with 16 bases between them. From germline, CDR1 is SGHTA and CDR2 FQGNSA. The CDR3 is 15 residues long. CDR3 sequence reads: CASSSTGSTNQPQHF. CDR3 in DNA: TGTGCCAGCAGTTCAACAGGGTCAACAAATCAGCCCCAGCATTTT.

This rearrangement joins TRBV11-2 to TRBJ1-2; D is unresolved. Germline loops: CDR1 SGHAT, CDR2 FQNNGV. Deletions cut 7 bases from V and 0 bases from J, with 9 bases between. The CDR3 loop spans 13 amino acids. The CDR3 DNA reads as TGTGCCAGCAACAACGGGGCTAACTATGGCTACACCTTC. Its translation: CASNNGANYGYTF.

Here the CDR3 reads CASSSVRDTEAFF. CDR3 bases: TGTGCCAGCAGCTCTGTAAGGGACACTGAAGCTTTCTTT. The V and J genes are TRBV27 and TRBJ1-1; D is uncertain. The V end lost 6 bases, the J end lost 3 bases, and 11 bases lay between the germline ends. Looked up from germline, CDR1 is MNHEY and CDR2 is SMNVEV (reference sequence). The CDR3 has 13 amino acids.

This chain uses TRBV6-2 or TRBV6-3 with TRBJ2-3, with D perhaps matching TRBD1 or TRBD2 (6 bases each). Germline CDR1 is MNHEY and CDR2 is SVGEGT. V was trimmed by 4 bases and J by 4 bases, leaving 18 bases between them. The length of the CDR3 is 16 residues. CDR3 residues: CASSFPWGAKSDTQYF. The DNA for the CDR3 is TGTGCCAGCAGTTTCCCATGGGGGGCGAAATCAGATACGCAGTATTTT.

The chain recombines TRBV2 with TRBJ1-2; perhaps TRBD1 as D (5 bases). This CDR3 contains 19 residues. Germline V gene data show CDR1 as SNHLY and CDR2 as FYNNEI. V was cut by 0 bases and J by 3 bases, with 23 bases left in between. The CDR3 is CASSEAPGVPGAGYYGYTF. CDR3 sequence (DNA): TGTGCCAGCAGTGAAGCTCCCGGGGTCCCCGGGGCAGGGTACTATGGCTACACCTTC.

The J gene is TRBJ1-5, the V gene TRBV6-5; D not resolved. Looked up from germline, CDR1 is MNHEY and CDR2 is SVGAGI. The CDR3 totals 15 residues. The V end lost 4 bases, the J end lost 1 base, and 11 bases lay between the germline ends. The CDR3 DNA sequence: TGTGCCAGCAGTTCGGTCCCGGGGAGCAATCAGCCCCAGCATTTT. This sequence encodes CASSSVPGSNQPQHF.